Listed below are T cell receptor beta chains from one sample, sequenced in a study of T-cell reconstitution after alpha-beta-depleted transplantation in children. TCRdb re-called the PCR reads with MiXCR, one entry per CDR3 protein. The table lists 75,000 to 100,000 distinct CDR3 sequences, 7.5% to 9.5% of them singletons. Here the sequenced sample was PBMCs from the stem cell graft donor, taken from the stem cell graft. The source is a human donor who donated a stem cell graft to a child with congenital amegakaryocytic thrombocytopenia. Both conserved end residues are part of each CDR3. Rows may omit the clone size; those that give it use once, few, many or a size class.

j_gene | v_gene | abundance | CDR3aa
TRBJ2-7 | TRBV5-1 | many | CASSSEPGQLREQYF
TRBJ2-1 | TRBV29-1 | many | CSVDLSGGSSNEQFF
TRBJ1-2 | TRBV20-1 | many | CSATLGFYYGYTF
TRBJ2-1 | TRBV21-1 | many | CASTEAGVLTSAGEQFF
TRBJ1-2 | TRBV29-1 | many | CSAQRGQGDGYTF
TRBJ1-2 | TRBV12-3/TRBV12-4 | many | CASSTDPKTHRGYTF
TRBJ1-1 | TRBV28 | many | CASSYRQNTEAFF
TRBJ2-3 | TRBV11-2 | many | CASSLGLAGNGDTQYF
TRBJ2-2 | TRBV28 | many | CASSFGVRVETGELFF
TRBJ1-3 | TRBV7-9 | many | CASILGPGGLGNTIYF
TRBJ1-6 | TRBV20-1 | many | CSAGQGNSPLHF
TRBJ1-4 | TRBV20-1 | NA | CSATGTATNEKLFF
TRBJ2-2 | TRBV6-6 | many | CASNPGVTGELFF
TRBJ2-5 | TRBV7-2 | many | CASSLGHLGQETQYF
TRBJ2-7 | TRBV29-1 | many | CSVGGSGSSYEQYF
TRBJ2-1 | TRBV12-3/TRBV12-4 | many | CASSFWGRAGNEQFF
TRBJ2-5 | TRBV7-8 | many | CASSLEEGETQYF
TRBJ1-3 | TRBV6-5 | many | CASTATGTTNTIYF
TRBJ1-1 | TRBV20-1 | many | CSARVLFRPEAFF
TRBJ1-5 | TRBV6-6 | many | CASSYIQDQPQHF
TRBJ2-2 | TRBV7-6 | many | CASSLWTSGGELFF
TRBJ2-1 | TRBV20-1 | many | CSARGPGLPSGEQFF
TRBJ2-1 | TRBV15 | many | CATSRDSRGSRYNEQFF
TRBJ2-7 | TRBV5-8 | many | CASSFAGASYEQYF
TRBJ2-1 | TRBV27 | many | CASLPSGVYNEQFF
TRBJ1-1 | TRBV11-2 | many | CASSLGRGGAFNTEAFF
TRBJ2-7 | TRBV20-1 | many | CSAPRTLSSYEQYF
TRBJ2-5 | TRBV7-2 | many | CASSPAGGKTQYF
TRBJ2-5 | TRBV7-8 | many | CASSLAEEGAPGETQYF
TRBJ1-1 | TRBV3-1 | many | CASSPDRGRTEAFF
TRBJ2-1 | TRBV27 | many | CASRPRVLLGNEQFF
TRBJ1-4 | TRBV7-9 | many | CASSSGATNEKLFF
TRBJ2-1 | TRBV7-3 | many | CASSLRGGTSGRSTYNEQFF
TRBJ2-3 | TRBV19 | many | CASSIVVTGDTQYF
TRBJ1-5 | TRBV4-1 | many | CASSQDIRGPYQPQHF
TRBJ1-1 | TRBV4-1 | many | CASSLSPLSPEAFF
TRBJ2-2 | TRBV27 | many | CASSFLGFANTGELFF
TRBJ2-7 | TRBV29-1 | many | CSVELDSSYEQYF
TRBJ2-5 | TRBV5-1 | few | CASSLGLAVQETQYF
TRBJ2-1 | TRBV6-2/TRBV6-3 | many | CASSPGQGMYNEQFF
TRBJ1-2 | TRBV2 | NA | CASSEGQSYYGYTF
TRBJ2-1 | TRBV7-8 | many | CASSFPKVDEQFF
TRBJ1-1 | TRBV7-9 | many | CASSLDEGTEAFF
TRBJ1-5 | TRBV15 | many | CATSGANQPQHF
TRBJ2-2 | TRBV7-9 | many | CASSHSPGQNTGELFF
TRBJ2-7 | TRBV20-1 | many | CSALRDYYYEQYF
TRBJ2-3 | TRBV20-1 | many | CSARDIMGLAEITDTQYF
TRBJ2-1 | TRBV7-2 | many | CASSSIQGNEQFF
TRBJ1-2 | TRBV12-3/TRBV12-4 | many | CASSKKVNYGYTF
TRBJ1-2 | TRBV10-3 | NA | CAIQGNGYTF
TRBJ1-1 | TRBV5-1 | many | CASSPDRGRTTFF
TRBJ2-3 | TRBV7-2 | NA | CASSFLGTSGDTQYF
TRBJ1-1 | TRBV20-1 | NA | CSAYDRSEAFF
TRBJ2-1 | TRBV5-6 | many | CASSISRTSSYNEQFF
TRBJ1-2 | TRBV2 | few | CASSDRTGYGYTF